This entry is about one TCR beta chain. The antigen is unknown. This record comes from a study of cytomegalovirus exposure and HLA in healthy donors. The V gene's germline CDR1 is LNHDA and CDR2 SQIVND (reference sequence). CDR3 length: 16 amino acids. The V end was cut by 5 bases, the J end by 0 bases, with 14 bases between. Study-wide results and limits: A missense DCLRE1C variant was associated with V- and J-gene trimming of TCR beta chains in a later analysis, and an independent cohort replicated the association.

The study ran its PCR with 60 Vbeta and 13 Jbeta primers. The method was immunoSEQ multiplex PCR; TCRdb's version includes in-frame clones alone and lacks a portion of them. The sample includes approximately 160,000 clones, around 72% of them seen just once. The gene calls are TRBV19 and TRBJ2-1; D is undetermined. Input material: PBMCs. The receptor was isolated from a middle-aged woman in good health and CMV-seropositive. DNA for the CDR3: TGTGCCAGTAGTCGCCAAGTCGGCGGCTCCTACAATGAGCAGTTCTTC. This gives the protein CASSRQVGGSYNEQFF.